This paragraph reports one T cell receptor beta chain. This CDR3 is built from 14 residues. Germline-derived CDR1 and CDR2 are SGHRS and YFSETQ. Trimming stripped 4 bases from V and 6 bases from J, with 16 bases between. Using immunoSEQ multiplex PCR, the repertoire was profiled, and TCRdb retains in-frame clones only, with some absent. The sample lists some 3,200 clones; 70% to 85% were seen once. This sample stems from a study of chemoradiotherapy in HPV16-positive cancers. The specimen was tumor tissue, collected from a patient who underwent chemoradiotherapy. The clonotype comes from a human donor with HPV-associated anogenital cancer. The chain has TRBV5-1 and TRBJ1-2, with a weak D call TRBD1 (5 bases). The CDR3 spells CASSLGETENGYTF. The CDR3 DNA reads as TGCGCCAGCAGCCTGGGGGAGACAGAGAATGGCTACACCTTC.